The rows below give T cell receptor beta chains drawn from one sample of a study of blood T cell repertoires in COVID-19. TCRdb's copy holds only in-frame clones and misses some; the assay was immunoSEQ multiplex PCR. The sample lists fewer than 350,000 clones; approximately 91% were seen once. Sequences were obtained from PBMCs or T cells enriched from blood (not recorded which). Receptor source: a woman aged 40 to 50 with acute COVID-19. Both conserved end residues are part of each CDR3. D genes are given only for firm matches. Clone size, where shown, is once, few, many, or a class for clones that have expanded.

size: .
D: TRBD2
J: TRBJ2-7
V: TRBV6-2/TRBV6-3
length: 16
DNA: TGTGCCAGCAGTCGACTAGCGGGAGGGCCCGGTTACGAGCAGTACTTC
CDR3: CASSRLAGGPGYEQYF

size: .
D: TRBD2
J: TRBJ2-2
V: TRBV29-1
length: 15
DNA: TGCAGCGCAAGCGGGAGGGCGAAGAACACCGGGGAGCTGTTTTTT
CDR3: CSASGRAKNTGELFF

size: .
D: TRBD2
J: TRBJ2-1
V: TRBV12-5
length: 15
DNA: TGTGCTAGTGGTTTCATGCGGGGGGGCGCTAATGAGCAGTTCTTC
CDR3: CASGFMRGGANEQFF

size: .
D: .
J: TRBJ1-2
V: TRBV6-5
length: 11
DNA: TGTGCCAGCAGTAAAACTCAAGGCTACACCTTC
CDR3: CASSKTQGYTF

size: .
D: TRBD2
J: TRBJ2-5
V: TRBV18
length: 13
DNA: TGTGCCAGCTCACTGGGACTACGGGAGACCCAGTACTTC
CDR3: CASSLGLRETQYF

size: once
D: TRBD2
J: TRBJ2-3
V: TRBV6-5
length: 15
DNA: TGTGCCAGCAGAAAGAGCGGGGGGGACACAGATACGCAGTATTTT
CDR3: CASRKSGGDTDTQYF

size: .
D: TRBD1
J: TRBJ2-3
V: TRBV6-1
length: 16
DNA: TGTGCCAGCAGTGAAGGAGGGGGCCGGGGCACAGATACGCAGTATTTT
CDR3: CASSEGGGRGTDTQYF

size: .
D: .
J: TRBJ2-7
V: TRBV9
length: 15
DNA: TGTGCCAGCAGCGTAAGGGCTAGCGAGTCCTACGAGCAGTACTTC
CDR3: CASSVRASESYEQYF

size: .
D: .
J: TRBJ2-1
V: TRBV5-6
length: 15
DNA: TGTGCCAGCAGCCCCGATCAGGGCATTGTTAATGAGCAGTTCTTC
CDR3: CASSPDQGIVNEQFF

size: .
D: .
J: TRBJ2-1
V: TRBV6-1
length: 12
DNA: TGTGCCAGCAGTGAACTGGGGGGACGGCAGTTCTTC
CDR3: CASSELGGRQFF

size: .
D: .
J: TRBJ2-3
V: TRBV19
length: 15
DNA: TGTGCCAGCTCGACCTCGGGGACTAGCACAGATACGCAGTATTTT
CDR3: CASSTSGTSTDTQYF

size: .
D: .
J: TRBJ2-3
V: TRBV27
length: 15
DNA: TGTGCCAGCAGTTTAATTAGCCAAATCGCAGATACGCAGTATTTT
CDR3: CASSLISQIADTQYF

size: .
D: .
J: TRBJ1-6
V: TRBV3-1/TRBV3-2
length: 13
DNA: TGTGCCAGCAGCTCCGTAGCCCATTCACCCCTCCACTTT
CDR3: CASSSVAHSPLHF

size: .
D: .
J: TRBJ1-5
V: TRBV7-9
length: 12
DNA: TGTGCCAGCAGCCAAGGGGATCAGCCCCAGCATTTT
CDR3: CASSQGDQPQHF

size: .
D: .
J: TRBJ1-1
V: TRBV28
length: 13
DNA: TGTGCCAGCAGTCATGGACAGTATACTGAAGCTTTCTTT
CDR3: CASSHGQYTEAFF

size: .
D: TRBD1
J: TRBJ2-5
V: TRBV11-1
length: 14
DNA: TGTGCCAGCAGCCCAACAGGGGGCCGGGAGACCCAGTACTTC
CDR3: CASSPTGGRETQYF

size: .
D: TRBD2
J: TRBJ2-7
V: TRBV3-1/TRBV3-2
length: 15
DNA: TGTGCCAGCAGCCAGTCTAGCGGGCAAGCCTACGAGCAGTACTTC
CDR3: CASSQSSGQAYEQYF

size: once
D: TRBD1
J: TRBJ1-5
V: TRBV2
length: 15
DNA: TGTGCCAGCAGTGAAGGAAGACAGGGAGGCCAGCCCCAGCATTTT
CDR3: CASSEGRQGGQPQHF

size: .
D: TRBD1
J: TRBJ1-2
V: TRBV5-1
length: 15
DNA: TGCGCCAGCAGCTCAAGTACAGGGGGCGCGGGCGGCTACACCTTC
CDR3: CASSSSTGGAGGYTF

size: .
D: .
J: TRBJ2-7
V: TRBV27
length: 16
DNA: TGTGCCAGCAGTTTAAGCGCCGGGACTCTAAACTACGAGCAGTACTTC
CDR3: CASSLSAGTLNYEQYF

size: .
D: TRBD1
J: TRBJ1-1
V: TRBV29-1
length: 13
DNA: TGCAGCGTTGGGATGGGACAGTACACTGAAGCTTTCTTT
CDR3: CSVGMGQYTEAFF

size: .
D: TRBD1
J: TRBJ2-7
V: TRBV7-8
length: 15
DNA: TGTGCCAGCAGCCAGAGACAGGGGGCCTTCGGAGAGCAGTACTTC
CDR3: CASSQRQGAFGEQYF

size: .
D: .
J: TRBJ2-1
V: TRBV6-2/TRBV6-3
length: 16
DNA: TGTGCCAGCAGTCCCCCCCGAGCGGAAGCCTACAATGAGCAGTTCTTC
CDR3: CASSPPRAEAYNEQFF

size: .
D: .
J: TRBJ1-2
V: TRBV27
length: 14
DNA: TGTGCCAGCAGCGAGGGTTTTGGTAACTATGGCTACACCTTC
CDR3: CASSEGFGNYGYTF

size: many
D: .
J: TRBJ2-2
V: TRBV4-3
length: 16
DNA: TGCGCCAGCAGCCAGGGCGACAGGCACAACACCGGGGAGCTGTTTTTT
CDR3: CASSQGDRHNTGELFF

size: .
D: .
J: TRBJ1-3
V: TRBV30
length: 13
DNA: TGTGCCTGGGGCAGACTCCTTGGAAACACCATATATTTT
CDR3: CAWGRLLGNTIYF

size: .
D: TRBD1
J: TRBJ1-1
V: TRBV19
length: 15
DNA: TGTGCCAGTAGACAACGACAGGGAAGGGACACTGAAGCTTTCTTT
CDR3: CASRQRQGRDTEAFF

size: .
D: TRBD2
J: TRBJ2-1
V: TRBV4-2
length: 16
DNA: TGTGCCAGCAGCCAGACAGGAGCGGGGGGGTACAATGAGCAGTTCTTC
CDR3: CASSQTGAGGYNEQFF

size: .
D: .
J: TRBJ2-5
V: TRBV7-9
length: 12
DNA: TGTGCCAGCAGCTCCTTCAGGGAGACCCAGTACTTC
CDR3: CASSSFRETQYF

size: .
D: TRBD2
J: TRBJ2-1
V: TRBV10-2
length: 16
DNA: TGCGCCAGCACCCGACTAGCGCGTCTTTCCTACAATGAGCAGTTCTTC
CDR3: CASTRLARLSYNEQFF

size: .
D: .
J: TRBJ1-5
V: TRBV28
length: 15
DNA: TGTGCCAGCAACCGACAGACTTTGAGCAATCAGCCCCAGCATTTT
CDR3: CASNRQTLSNQPQHF